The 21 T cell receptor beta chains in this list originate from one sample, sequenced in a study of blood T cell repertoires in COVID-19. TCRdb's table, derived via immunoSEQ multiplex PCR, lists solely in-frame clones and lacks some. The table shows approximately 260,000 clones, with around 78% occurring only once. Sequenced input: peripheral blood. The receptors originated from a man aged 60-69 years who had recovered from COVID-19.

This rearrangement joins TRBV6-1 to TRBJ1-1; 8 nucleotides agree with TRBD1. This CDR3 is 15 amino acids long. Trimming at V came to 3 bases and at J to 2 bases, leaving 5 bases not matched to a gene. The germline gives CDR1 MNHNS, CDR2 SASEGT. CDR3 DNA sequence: TGTGCCAGCAGTGATTTGACAGGGGCCAACACTGAAGCTTTCTTT. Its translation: CASSDLTGANTEAFF.

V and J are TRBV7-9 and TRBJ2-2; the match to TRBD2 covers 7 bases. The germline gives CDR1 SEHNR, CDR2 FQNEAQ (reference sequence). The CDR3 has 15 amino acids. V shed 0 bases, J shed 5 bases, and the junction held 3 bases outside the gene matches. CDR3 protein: CASSLAGGDTGELFF. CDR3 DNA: TGTGCCAGCAGCTTAGCGGGAGGGGATACCGGGGAGCTGTTTTTT.

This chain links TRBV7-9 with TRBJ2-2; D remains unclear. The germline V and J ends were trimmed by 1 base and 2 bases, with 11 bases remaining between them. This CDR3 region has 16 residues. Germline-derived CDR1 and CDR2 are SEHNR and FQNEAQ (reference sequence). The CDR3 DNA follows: TGTGCCAGCAGCTTAGTCTCGGCGGCAAACACCGGGGAGCTGTTTTTT. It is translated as CASSLVSAANTGELFF.

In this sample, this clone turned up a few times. The CDR3: CASSRGTSYVEEQYF. CDR3 in DNA: TGTGCCAGCAGCCGCGGGACTAGCTATGTGGAGGAGCAGTACTTC. The chain combines TRBV7-9 with TRBJ2-7; the match to TRBD2 covers 9 bases. The V segment lost 5 bases and the J segment 7 bases; nucleotides outside the gene matches: 12. The CDR3 loop spans 15 amino acids. Per the germline V gene, CDR1 is SEHNR and CDR2 is FQNEAQ (reference sequence).

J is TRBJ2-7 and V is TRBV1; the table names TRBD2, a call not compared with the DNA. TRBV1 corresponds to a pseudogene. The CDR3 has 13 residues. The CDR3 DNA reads TGCACCAGCAGCCGAGGGCCATACTACGAGCAGTACTTC. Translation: CTSSRGPYYEQYF.

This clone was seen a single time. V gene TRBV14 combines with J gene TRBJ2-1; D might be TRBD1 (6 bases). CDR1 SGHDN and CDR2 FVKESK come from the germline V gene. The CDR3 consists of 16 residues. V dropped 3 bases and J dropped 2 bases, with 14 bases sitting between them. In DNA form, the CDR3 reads TGTGCCAGCAGCCAGGACTGGGACACTCCCTACAATGAGCAGTTCTTC. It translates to CASSQDWDTPYNEQFF. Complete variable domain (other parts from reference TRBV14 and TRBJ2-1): EAGVTQFPSHSVIEKGQTVTLRCDPISGHDNLYWYRRVMGKEIKFLLHFVKESKQDESGMPNNRFLAERTGGTYSTLKVQPAELEDSGVYFCASSQDWDTPYNEQFFGPGTRLTVL.

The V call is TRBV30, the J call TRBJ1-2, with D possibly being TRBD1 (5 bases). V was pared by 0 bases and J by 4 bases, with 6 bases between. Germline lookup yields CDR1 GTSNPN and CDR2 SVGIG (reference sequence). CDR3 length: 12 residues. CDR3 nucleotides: TGTGCCTGGAGTGTCGGGGGCTATGGCTACACCTTC. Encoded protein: CAWSVGGYGYTF.

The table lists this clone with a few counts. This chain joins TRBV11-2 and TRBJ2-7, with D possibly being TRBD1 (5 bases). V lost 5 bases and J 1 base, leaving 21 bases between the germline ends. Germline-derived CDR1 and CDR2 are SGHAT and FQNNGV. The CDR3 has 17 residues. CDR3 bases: TGTGCCAGCAGCAGCCTCCCCAGGGTATCCACTTCCTACGAGCAGTACTTC. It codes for CASSSLPRVSTSYEQYF.

CDR3 loop: CATSRASWGIELAGTSSYNEQFF. Written as DNA, the CDR3 is TGTGCCACCAGCAGAGCTTCGTGGGGGATCGAACTAGCGGGCACTAGCTCCTACAATGAGCAGTTCTTC. This rearrangement joins TRBV15 to TRBJ2-1; 9 positions agree with TRBD2. Germline CDR1 LNHNV, CDR2 YYDKDF (reference sequence). J gave up 0 bases and V 1 base, and 22 bases lay outside the gene matches. This CDR3 region has 23 residues.

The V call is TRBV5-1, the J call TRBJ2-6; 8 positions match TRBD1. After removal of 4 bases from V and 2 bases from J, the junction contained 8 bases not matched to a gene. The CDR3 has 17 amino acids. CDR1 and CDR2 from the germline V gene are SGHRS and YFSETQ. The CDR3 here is CASSPGTGLAGANVLTF. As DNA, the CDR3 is TGCGCCAGCAGCCCCGGGACAGGCCTGGCTGGGGCCAACGTCCTGACTTTC.

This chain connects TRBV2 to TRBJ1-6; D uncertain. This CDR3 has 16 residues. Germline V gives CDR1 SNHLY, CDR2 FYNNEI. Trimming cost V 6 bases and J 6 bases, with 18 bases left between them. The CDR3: CASSPDAGRPNSPLHF. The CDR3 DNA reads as TGTGCCAGCAGCCCTGATGCTGGCAGGCCTAATTCACCCCTCCACTTT.

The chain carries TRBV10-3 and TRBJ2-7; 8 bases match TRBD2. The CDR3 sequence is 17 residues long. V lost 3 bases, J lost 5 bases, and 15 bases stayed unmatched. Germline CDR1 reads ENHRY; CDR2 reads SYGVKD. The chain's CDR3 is CAISESFSGGSRDEQYF. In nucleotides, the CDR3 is TGTGCCATCAGTGAATCTTTTTCGGGAGGGTCCAGGGACGAGCAGTACTTC.

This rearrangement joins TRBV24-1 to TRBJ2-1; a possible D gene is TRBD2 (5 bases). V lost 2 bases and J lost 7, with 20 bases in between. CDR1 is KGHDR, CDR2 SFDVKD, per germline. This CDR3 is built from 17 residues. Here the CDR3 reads CATSDSRTRRAQNEQFF. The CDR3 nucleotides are TGTGCCACCAGTGATTCCCGAACTAGGCGGGCCCAAAATGAGCAGTTCTTC.

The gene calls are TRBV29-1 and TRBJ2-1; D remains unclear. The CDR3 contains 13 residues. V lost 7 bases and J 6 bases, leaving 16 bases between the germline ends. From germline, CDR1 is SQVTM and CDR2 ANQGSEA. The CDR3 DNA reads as TGCAGCGCGCGGTTGGTCGCGCGCAATGAGCAGTTCTTC. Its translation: CSARLVARNEQFF.

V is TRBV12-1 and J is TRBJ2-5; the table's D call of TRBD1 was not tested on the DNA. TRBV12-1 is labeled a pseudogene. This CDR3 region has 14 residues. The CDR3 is CARGGTGVRETQYF. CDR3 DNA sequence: TGTGCCAGGGGCGGGACAGGGGTACGGGAGACCCAGTACTTC.

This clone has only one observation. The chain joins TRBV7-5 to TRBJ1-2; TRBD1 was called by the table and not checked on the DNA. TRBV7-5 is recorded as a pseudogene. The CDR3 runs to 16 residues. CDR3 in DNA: TGTGTCAGAAGCCGGCAGATTGTAAGACAGGGTTATGGCTACACCTTC. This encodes CVRSRQIVRQGYGYTF.

The DNA of the CDR3 is TGTGCCAGCAGCTTGACTAGCGGGGGAGGCAATGAGCAGTTCTTC. Its protein is CASSLTSGGGNEQFF. The rearrangement uses TRBV11-1 and TRBJ2-1; 12 nucleotides agree with TRBD2. V trimming: 3 bases; J trimming: 6 bases; junction bases outside the gene matches: 3. CDR3 length: 15 amino acids. In germline, CDR1 is SGHAT, CDR2 FQDESV (reference sequence).

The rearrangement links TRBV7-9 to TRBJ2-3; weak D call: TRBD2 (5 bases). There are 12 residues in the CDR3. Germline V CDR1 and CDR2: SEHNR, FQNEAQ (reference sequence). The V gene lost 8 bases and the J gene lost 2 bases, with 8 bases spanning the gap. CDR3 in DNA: TGTGCCAGCTCGGGGATCACAGATACGCAGTATTTT. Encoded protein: CASSGITDTQYF.

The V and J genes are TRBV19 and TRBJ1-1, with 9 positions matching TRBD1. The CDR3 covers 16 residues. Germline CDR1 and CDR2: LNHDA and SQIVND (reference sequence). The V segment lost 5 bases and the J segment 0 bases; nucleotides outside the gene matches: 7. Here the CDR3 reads CASSSGQGRMNTEAFF. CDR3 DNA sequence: TGTGCCAGTAGTTCGGGACAGGGCCGCATGAACACTGAAGCTTTCTTT.

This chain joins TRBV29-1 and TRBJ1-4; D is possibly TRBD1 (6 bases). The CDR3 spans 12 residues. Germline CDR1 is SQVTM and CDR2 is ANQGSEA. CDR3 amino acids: CSGGGPNEKLFF. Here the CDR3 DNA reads TGCAGTGGCGGGGGCCCTAATGAAAAACTGTTTTTT.

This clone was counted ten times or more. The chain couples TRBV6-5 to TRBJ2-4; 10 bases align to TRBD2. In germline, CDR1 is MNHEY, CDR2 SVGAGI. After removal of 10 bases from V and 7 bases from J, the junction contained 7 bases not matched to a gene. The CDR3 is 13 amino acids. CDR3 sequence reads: CATTSGRGNIQYF. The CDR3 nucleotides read TGTGCCACTACGAGCGGGAGGGGGAACATTCAGTACTTC.